The sequence of this T cell receptor (beta chain) was determined in a study of CD8+ T cells in alopecia areata. Treatment of the sample: oral pan-JAK inhibitor, 5-10 mg twice daily. Peripheral blood, together with lesional scalp punch biopsies, was collected from alopecia areata patients. There are a few counts of this clone. The CDR3 loop spans 15 amino acids. V lost 5 bases, J lost 2 bases, and 4 bases stayed unmatched. Germline CDR1 SEHNR, CDR2 FQNEAQ (reference sequence). Sequencing templates came from extracted RNA that was reverse transcribed into cDNA. Only in-frame clones appear in the TCRdb table, and some are missing; sequencing was by immunoSEQ multiplex PCR. The sample comprises 110,000 or so clones, 56% of which are singletons, and around 3.4% rests with the top ten.

The TCR originated in a human donor with alopecia areata. This material consisted of CD4+ T cells sorted from blood, taken at week 24, from a patient treated with tofacitinib. The rearrangement uses TRBV7-9 and TRBJ2-1; 9 positions match TRBD1. The DNA of the CDR3 is TGTGCCAGCAGCCTGGGACAGGGAACCTACAATGAGCAGTTCTTC. The encoded protein is CASSLGQGTYNEQFF. Full variable domain (remainder filled in from reference TRBV7-9 and TRBJ2-1): DTGVSQNPRHKITKRGQNVTFRCDPISEHNRLYWYRQTLGQGPEFLTYFQNEAQLEKSRLLSDRFSAERPKGSFSTLEIQRTEQGDSAMYLCASSLGQGTYNEQFFGPGTRLTVL.